Here is one T cell receptor (beta chain) with its context. Since a much larger clone is just one base distant, this may be a read error. TCRdb reprocessed the 5' RACE reads with MiXCR, giving one entry per CDR3 protein. The sample carries approximately 9,000 distinct CDR3 sequences, around a third recorded once. The sorted Tregs were CD4+CD25+CD127-/low cells. Germline-derived CDR1 and CDR2 are SNHLY and FYNNEI. This CDR3 spans 13 amino acids. Trimming removed 5 bases at V and 11 bases at J, with 16 bases between. Sequenced: Tregs sorted from blood. The source is a female donor with breast cancer. V is TRBV2 and J is TRBJ2-4, with D possibly TRBD1 on 6 matching bases. The CDR3 DNA sequence: TGTGCCAGCAGTTTGGGGGCCGAGAACCTTCAGTACTTC. The encoded protein is CASSLGAENLQYF.